This TCR beta chain was retrieved from a study of T-cell memory formation after mild COVID-19. There are a few counts of this clonotype. TCRdb reprocessed the 5' RACE reads with MiXCR, giving one entry per CDR3 protein. This sample has more than 450,000 distinct CDR3 sequences, with about a sixth found just once. The TCR sequence derives from an adult woman who had mild COVID-19 (a few samples of this study predate the infection). Cell type and time point are not known. Sequences were obtained from PBMCs or a T cell subset sorted from them (not recorded which).

The CDR3: CASSSSDRTYEQYF. CDR3 DNA sequence: TGCGCCAGCAGCTCATCCGACAGAACCTACGAGCAGTACTTC. This chain uses TRBV5-1 with TRBJ2-7; tentatively, D is TRBD1 (5 bases). CDR1 and CDR2 (germline): SGHRS, YFSETQ. The CDR3 is made up of 14 amino acids. With 3 bases removed from V and 2 bases from J, the gap between germline ends came to 12 bases.